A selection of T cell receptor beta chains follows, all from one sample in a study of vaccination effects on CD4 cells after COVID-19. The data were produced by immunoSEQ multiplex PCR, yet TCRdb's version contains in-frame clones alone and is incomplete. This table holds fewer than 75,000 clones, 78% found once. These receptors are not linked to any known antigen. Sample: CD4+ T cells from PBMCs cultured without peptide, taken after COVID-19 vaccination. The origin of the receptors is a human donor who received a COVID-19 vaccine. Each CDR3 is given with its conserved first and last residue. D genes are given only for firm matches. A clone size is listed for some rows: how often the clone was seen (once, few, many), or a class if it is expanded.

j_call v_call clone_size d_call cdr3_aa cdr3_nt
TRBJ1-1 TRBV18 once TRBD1 CASSPLKAGGESTEAFF TGTGCCAGCTCACCACTAAAGGCAGGGGGCGAGAGCACTGAAGCTTTCTTT
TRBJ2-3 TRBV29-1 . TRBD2 CSGGGTSGTDTQYF TGCAGCGGCGGGGGGACTAGCGGCACAGATACGCAGTATTTT
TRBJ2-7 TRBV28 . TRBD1 CASRVGTGPTEQYF TGTGCCAGCCGAGTAGGGACAGGCCCGACCGAGCAGTACTTC
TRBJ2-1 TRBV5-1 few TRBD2 CASSLTRGREPYNEQFF TGCGCCAGCAGCTTGACCCGAGGGCGGGAGCCCTACAATGAGCAGTTCTTC
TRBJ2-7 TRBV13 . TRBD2 CASSSSGGLDEQYF TGTGCCAGCAGCTCTAGCGGGGGACTCGACGAGCAGTACTTC
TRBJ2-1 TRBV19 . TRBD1 CASSNRQGASYNEQFF TGTGCCAGTAGTAACCGACAGGGGGCCTCCTACAATGAGCAGTTCTTC
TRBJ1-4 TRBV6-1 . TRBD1 CASSDFLRTGRWEKLFF TGTGCCAGCAGTGATTTTTTGAGGACAGGTCGATGGGAAAAACTGTTTTTT
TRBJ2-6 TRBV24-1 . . CATSDPGSGANVLTF TGTGCCACCAGTGATCCGGGCTCTGGGGCCAACGTCCTGACTTTC
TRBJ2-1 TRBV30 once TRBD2 CAWSLLSGGLMGNEQFF TGTGCCTGGAGCCTGCTTAGCGGGGGGTTGATGGGGAATGAGCAGTTCTTC
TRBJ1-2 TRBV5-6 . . CASSLAGRGDYGYTF TGTGCCAGCAGCTTGGCCGGCAGGGGAGACTATGGCTACACCTTC
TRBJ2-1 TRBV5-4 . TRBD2 CASSLPLAGSTYNEQFF TGTGCCAGCAGCTTGCCTCTAGCGGGGTCAACCTACAATGAGCAGTTCTTC
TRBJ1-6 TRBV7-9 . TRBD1 CASREPGTGNSPLHF TGTGCCAGCAGAGAGCCCGGGACAGGGAATTCACCCCTCCACTTT
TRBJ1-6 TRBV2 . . CASSEEGGTLNSPLHF TGTGCCAGCAGTGAAGAAGGGGGGACGTTGAATTCACCCCTCCACTTT
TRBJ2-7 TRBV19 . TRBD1 CASSIGTGAFYEQYF TGTGCCAGTAGTATCGGGACAGGAGCCTTTTACGAGCAGTACTTC
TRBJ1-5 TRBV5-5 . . CASSLVTNQPQHF TGTGCCAGCAGCTTGGTGACGAATCAGCCCCAGCATTTT
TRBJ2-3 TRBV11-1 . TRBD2 CASSFDLGGADTQYF TGTGCCAGCAGCTTCGATCTCGGGGGGGCAGATACGCAGTATTTT
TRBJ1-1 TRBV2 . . CASSIQPSGGTEAFF TGTGCCAGCAGCATACAGCCTTCGGGGGGGACTGAAGCTTTCTTT
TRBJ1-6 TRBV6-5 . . CASRALSSYNSPLHF TGTGCCAGCAGGGCTCTGAGCTCCTATAATTCACCCCTCCACTTT
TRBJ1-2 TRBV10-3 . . CAISEGTVNNYGYTF TGTGCCATCAGTGAGGGGACCGTTAACAACTATGGCTACACCTTC
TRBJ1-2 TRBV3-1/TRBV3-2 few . CASSQDRGGNYGYTF TGTGCCAGCAGCCAAGATCGAGGAGGGAACTATGGCTACACCTTC
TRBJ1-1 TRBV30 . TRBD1 CAWDRGRLVAFF TGTGCCTGGGACAGGGGAAGACTCGTGGCTTTCTTT
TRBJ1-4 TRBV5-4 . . CASSLGGTGNEKLFF TGTGCCAGCAGCTTGGGCGGGACGGGAAATGAAAAACTGTTTTTT
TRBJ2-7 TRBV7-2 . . CASSLEGGGEQYF TGTGCCAGCAGCTTAGAAGGAGGTGGGGAGCAGTACTTC
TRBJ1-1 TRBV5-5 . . CASRNGRLSNTEAFF TGTGCCAGCAGAAACGGACGGCTTTCGAACACTGAAGCTTTCTTT
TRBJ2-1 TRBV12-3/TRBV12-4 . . CASSLTPYNEQFF TGTGCCAGCAGTTTGACGCCTTACAATGAGCAGTTCTTC
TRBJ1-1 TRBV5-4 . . CASSFDGNTEAFF TGTGCCAGCAGCTTTGACGGTAACACTGAAGCTTTCTTT
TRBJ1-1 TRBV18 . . CASSRDRNTEAFF TGTGCCAGCTCTCGAGACAGAAACACTGAAGCTTTCTTT
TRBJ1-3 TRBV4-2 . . CASSQDWGFSGNTIYF TGTGCCAGCAGCCAAGATTGGGGGTTCTCTGGAAACACCATATATTTT
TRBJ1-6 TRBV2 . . CASSEALHDVRF TGTGCCAGCAGTGAAGCGCTTCATGACGTCCGATTT
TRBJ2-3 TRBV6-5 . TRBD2 CATRLAGAATDTQYF TGTGCCACCCGATTAGCGGGGGCCGCCACAGATACGCAGTATTTT
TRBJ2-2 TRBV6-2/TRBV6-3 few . CASSYGVGLRGNTGELFF TGTGCCAGCAGTTACGGAGTCGGTTTAAGGGGGAACACCGGGGAGCTGTTTTTT
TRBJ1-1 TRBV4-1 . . CASSQVVQWEAFF TGCGCCAGCAGCCAAGTCGTACAGTGGGAAGCTTTCTTT
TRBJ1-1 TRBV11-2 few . CASSFVWGTEAFF TGTGCCAGCAGCTTCGTGTGGGGCACTGAAGCTTTCTTT
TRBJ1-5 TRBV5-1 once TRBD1 CASSPGRAGGVQPQHF TGCGCCAGCAGCCCCGGCAGGGCAGGGGGTGTTCAGCCCCAGCATTTT
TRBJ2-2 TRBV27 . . CASSLSRVYTGELFF TGTGCCAGCAGTTTATCCCGGGTCTACACCGGGGAGCTGTTTTTT
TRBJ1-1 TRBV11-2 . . CASSRTIGVTEAFF TGTGCCAGCAGCCGCACCATAGGGGTGACTGAAGCTTTCTTT
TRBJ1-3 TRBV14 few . CASSQLKRFDSIYF TGTGCCAGCAGCCAGTTGAAGAGGTTCGACTCAATATATTTT
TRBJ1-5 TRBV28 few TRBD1 CASSYDRANGNQPQHF TGTGCCAGCAGTTACGACAGGGCAAACGGCAATCAGCCCCAGCATTTT
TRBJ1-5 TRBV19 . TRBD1 CASRYSPKDRVSNQPQHF TGTGCCAGTAGATATTCACCCAAGGACAGGGTAAGCAATCAGCCCCAGCATTTT
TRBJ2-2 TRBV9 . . CASSVVAGINTGELFF TGTGCCAGCAGCGTAGTCGCGGGGATTAACACCGGGGAGCTGTTTTTT
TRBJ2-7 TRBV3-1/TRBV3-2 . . CASSRERSYEQYF TGTGCCAGCAGCCGAGAGAGATCCTACGAGCAGTACTTC
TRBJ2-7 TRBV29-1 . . CSVDRSQRYEQYF TGCAGCGTTGACCGCTCCCAAAGATACGAGCAGTACTTC
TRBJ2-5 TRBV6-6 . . CASSTVGAGETQYF TGTGCCAGCTCGACGGTAGGGGCAGGGGAGACCCAGTACTTC
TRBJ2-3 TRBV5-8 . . CASTRTVSLTDTQYF TGTGCCAGCACCAGGACAGTTTCCTTGACAGATACGCAGTATTTT
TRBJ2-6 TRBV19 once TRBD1 CASSIESGQGTSGANVLTF TGTGCCAGTAGTATAGAATCAGGACAGGGAACCTCTGGGGCCAACGTCCTGACTTTC
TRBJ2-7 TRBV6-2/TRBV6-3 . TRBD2 CASSYPRLARKQYF TGTGCCAGCAGTTACCCCCGACTAGCTAGGAAGCAGTACTTC
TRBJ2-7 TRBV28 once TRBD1 CASSLGTGAYEQYF TGTGCCAGCAGCCTGGGGACAGGGGCCTACGAGCAGTACTTC
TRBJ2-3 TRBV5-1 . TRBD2 CASSLGAGGVTDTQYF TGCGCCAGCAGCTTGGGAGCGGGGGGAGTCACAGATACGCAGTATTTT
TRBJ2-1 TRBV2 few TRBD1 CASGYRTGGFYNEQFF TGTGCCAGCGGCTACAGGACAGGGGGCTTCTACAATGAGCAGTTCTTC
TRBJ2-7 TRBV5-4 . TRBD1 CASSLFFGTGRVEQYF TGTGCCAGCAGCTTGTTTTTCGGGACAGGGAGGGTCGAGCAGTACTTC
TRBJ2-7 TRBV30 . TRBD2 CAWGGLAVYEQYF TGTGCCTGGGGGGGACTAGCGGTCTACGAGCAGTACTTC